This T cell receptor (beta chain) was sequenced during a study of T cells in women clearing cervical HPV infection. Study context: HLA type stays a possible confounder, typing being limited.

Produced via immunoSEQ multiplex PCR; TCRdb's table is partial and in-frame only. Seen in this sample are about 23,000 clones; the ten most common clones hold roughly 2.5%. Each participant carried one incident cervical HPV16 infection only. From germline, CDR1 is SGHRS and CDR2 YFSETQ. The CDR3 has 15 residues. Trimming removed 0 bases from V and 3 bases from J, with 10 bases in between. To note about this clone: The CDR3 is cut off 3 residues early in the read; its end comes from the germline J gene.

V and J are TRBV5-1 and TRBJ1-5, with D perhaps TRBD1 (6 bases). Sequenced input: blood buffy coat. The receptor's source is a woman aged 18-69 years with a cervical HPV16 infection that either progressed to CIN3+ or cleared (not recorded which). The chain's CDR3 is CASSLDGGVNQPQHF. Incomplete CDR3 DNA: TGCGCCAGCAGCTTGGATGGGGGCGTCAATCAGCCC. Full variable domain (outside the CDR3, taken from reference TRBV5-1 and TRBJ1-5): KAGVTQTPRYLIKTRGQQVTLSCSPISGHRSVSWYQQTPGQGLQFLFEYFSETQRNKGNFPGRFSGRQFSNSRSEMNVSTLELGDSALYLCASSLDGGVNQPQHFGDGTRLSIL.